This TCR beta chain appears in the sequencing data of a study of T cell changes during pregnancy in multiple sclerosis. Repertoires were generated with immunoSEQ multiplex PCR, while TCRdb's copy carries only in-frame clones and drops some. Here the sample spans some 76,000 clones, around nine tenths being singletons. The CDR3 contains 17 residues. The receptor was isolated from a female donor with multiple sclerosis, enrolled in a pregnancy study. Here the sequenced sample was CD4+ T cells from peripheral blood mononuclear cells, taken after pregnancy. V and J are TRBV21-1 and TRBJ2-5; the D call TRBD2 from the table was never checked on the DNA. TRBV21-1 is reported as a pseudogene. The CDR3 loop is CASSKERTWRGDETQYF. The DNA of the CDR3 is TGTGCCAGCAGCAAAGAGAGGACATGGCGGGGGGACGAGACCCAGTACTTC.